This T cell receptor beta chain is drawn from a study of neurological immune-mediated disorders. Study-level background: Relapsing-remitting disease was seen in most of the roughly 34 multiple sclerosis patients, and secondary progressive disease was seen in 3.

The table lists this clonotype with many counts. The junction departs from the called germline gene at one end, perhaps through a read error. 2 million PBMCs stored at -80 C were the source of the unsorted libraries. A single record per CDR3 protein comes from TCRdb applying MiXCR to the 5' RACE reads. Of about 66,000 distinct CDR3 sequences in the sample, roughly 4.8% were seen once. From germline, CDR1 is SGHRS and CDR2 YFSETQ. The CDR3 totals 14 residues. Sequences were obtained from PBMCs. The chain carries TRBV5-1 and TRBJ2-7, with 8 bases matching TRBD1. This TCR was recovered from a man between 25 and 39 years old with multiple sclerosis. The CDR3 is CASGSGQGSYEQYF. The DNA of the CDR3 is TGCGCCAGCGGCTCCGGACAGGGATCCTATGAGCAGTACTTC. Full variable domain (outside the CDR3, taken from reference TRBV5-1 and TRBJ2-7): KAGVTQTPRYLIKTRGQQVTLSCSPISGHRSVSWYQQTPGQGLQFLFEYFSETQRNKGNFPGRFSGRQFSNSRSEMNVSTLELGDSALYLCASGSGQGSYEQYFGPGTRLTVT.